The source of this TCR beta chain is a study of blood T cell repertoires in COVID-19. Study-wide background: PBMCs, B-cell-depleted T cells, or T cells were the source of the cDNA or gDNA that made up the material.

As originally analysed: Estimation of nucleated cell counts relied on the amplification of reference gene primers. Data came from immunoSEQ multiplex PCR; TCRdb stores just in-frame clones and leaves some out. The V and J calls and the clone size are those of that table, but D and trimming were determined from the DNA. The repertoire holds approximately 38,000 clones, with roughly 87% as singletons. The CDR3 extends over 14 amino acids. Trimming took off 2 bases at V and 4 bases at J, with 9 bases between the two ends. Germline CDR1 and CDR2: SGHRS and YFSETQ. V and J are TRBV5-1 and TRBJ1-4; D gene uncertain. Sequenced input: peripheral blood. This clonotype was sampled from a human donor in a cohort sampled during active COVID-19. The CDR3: CASSFNNYNEKLFF. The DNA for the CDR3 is TGCGCCAGCAGCTTTAACAACTATAATGAAAAACTGTTTTTT.